This passage covers 12 T cell receptor beta chains from one sample sequenced in a study of siplizumab effects on memory and regulatory T cells. Sequencing used immunoSEQ multiplex PCR; TCRdb keeps in-frame clones, though not all of them. The profile shows 90,000 to 120,000 clones, more than 85% of them singletons. Sequencing was carried out using CD4+ T cells sorted from blood. Receptors were obtained from a human donor in good health. Some clones in this sample may be carry-over from other donors' samples.

This chain uses TRBV28 with TRBJ1-4; D remains unclear. Trimming removed 4 bases at V and 4 bases at J, with 10 bases between. The CDR3 consists of 14 residues. Germline CDR1 reads MDHEN; CDR2 reads SYDVKM. The CDR3 is CASSSPGNNEKLFF. DNA of the CDR3: TGTGCCAGCAGTTCGCCGGGAAATAATGAAAAACTGTTTTTT.

The chain carries TRBV15 and TRBJ2-5; D is uncertain. Germline lookup yields CDR1 LNHNV and CDR2 YYDKDF (reference sequence). The CDR3 spans 14 residues. Trimming removed 0 bases at V and 2 bases at J, with 7 bases between. CDR3 loop: CATSRDVQQETQYF. DNA of the CDR3: TGTGCCACCAGCAGAGATGTACAGCAAGAGACCCAGTACTTC. The full variable domain, with the rest looked up from reference TRBV15 and TRBJ2-5, is DAMVIQNPRYQVTQFGKPVTLSCSQTLNHNVMYWYQQKSSQAPKLLFHYYDKDFNNEADTPDNFQSRRPNTSFCFLDIRSPGLGDTAMYLCATSRDVQQETQYFGPGTRLLVL.

The chain recombines TRBV6-6 with TRBJ2-5; D ambiguous. Looked up from germline, CDR1 is MNHNY and CDR2 is SVGAGI (reference sequence). CDR3 length: 13 residues. Trimming took 6 bases from V and 0 from J, leaving 8 bases between them. The CDR3 bases are TGTGCCAGCAGAATATCGAACCAAGAGACCCAGTACTTC. It translates to CASRISNQETQYF.

The V gene is TRBV5-1, the J gene TRBJ2-2; D is possibly TRBD1 (6 bases). CDR3 length: 17 residues. V was cut by 2 bases and J by 0 bases, with 14 bases left in between. Germline loops: CDR1 SGHRS, CDR2 YFSETQ. The CDR3 DNA follows: TGCGCCAGCAGCTTAGGACAGCTAAGTACGAACACCGGGGAGCTGTTTTTT. It is translated as CASSLGQLSTNTGELFF.

The chain recombines TRBV18 with TRBJ2-7; 9 nucleotides line up with TRBD1. The CDR3 is 15 amino acids. Losses at the gene ends were 4 bases for V and 3 bases for J; bases not matched to a gene: 7. Germline lookup yields CDR1 KGHSH and CDR2 LQKENI. As DNA, the CDR3 is TGTGCCAGCTCACAGGGACAGGGCCCCCTCTACGAGCAGTACTTC. It specifies CASSQGQGPLYEQYF.

The chain recombines TRBV6-6 with TRBJ1-1; TRBD1 agrees at 8 bases. The CDR3 is 13 residues long. Germline CDR1 reads MNHNY; CDR2 reads SVGAGI (reference sequence). The J segment lost 4 bases and the V segment lost 6 bases, leaving 4 bases of the junction unmatched. The CDR3 protein is CASSQGARTEAFF. The CDR3 DNA follows: TGTGCCAGCAGCCAGGGGGCGCGCACTGAAGCTTTCTTT.

This rearrangement joins TRBV19 to TRBJ1-2, with D possibly TRBD1 on 5 matching bases. The germline V gene encodes CDR1 LNHDA and CDR2 SQIVND (reference sequence). Trimming left V 4 bases short and J 8 bases short, with 8 bases between. The CDR3 has 11 amino acids. This CDR3 reads CASSSGGGYTF. The CDR3 DNA sequence: TGTGCCAGTAGTAGCGGGGGAGGCTACACCTTC.

The CDR3 here is CASSIEGQGAKNIQYF. DNA for the CDR3: TGTGCCAGTAGTATTGAGGGACAGGGGGCGAAAAACATTCAGTACTTC. The rearrangement links TRBV19 to TRBJ2-4; 12 bases match TRBD1. The CDR3 has 16 residues. The V gene end was trimmed by 3 bases and the J gene end by 4 bases; junction bases not matched to a gene: 4. Germline CDR1 is LNHDA and CDR2 is SQIVND (reference sequence).

V and J are TRBV6-5 and TRBJ1-1, with D possibly TRBD1 on 5 matching bases. CDR3 length: 14 amino acids. Germline values: CDR1 MNHEY, CDR2 SVGAGI. Trimming cost V 5 bases and J 0 bases, with 10 bases left between them. CDR3: CASSRGTLNTEAFF. CDR3 nucleotides: TGTGCCAGCAGTCGAGGGACTTTGAACACTGAAGCTTTCTTT.

In this sample, this clone turned up a few times. The chain combines TRBV7-8 with TRBJ2-3; D possibly uses TRBD1 or TRBD2 (6 bases each). Germline loops: CDR1 SGHVS, CDR2 FQNEAQ. The CDR3 has 14 residues. V was clipped by 3 bases and J by 1 base, with 8 bases between them. CDR3: CASSFGGRTDTQYF. Written as DNA, the CDR3 is TGTGCCAGCAGCTTTGGGGGGCGCACAGATACGCAGTATTTT.

V gene TRBV11-2 combines with J gene TRBJ2-7; 14 nucleotides line up with TRBD2. The CDR3 is made up of 16 amino acids. The V gene end was trimmed by 3 bases and the J gene end by 8 bases; junction bases not matched to a gene: 9. Germline V lookup: CDR1 SGHAT, CDR2 FQNNGV. The CDR3 DNA reads as TGTGCCAGCAGCTTGGCTGGGACTAGCGGGAGCGTGAAGCAGTACTTC. Protein: CASSLAGTSGSVKQYF. The whole variable domain, remainder taken from reference TRBV11-2 and TRBJ2-7, is EAGVAQSPRYKIIEKRQSVAFWCNPISGHATLYWYQQILGQGPKLLIQFQNNGVVDDSQLPKDRFSAERLKGVDSTLKIQPAKLEDSAVYLCASSLAGTSGSVKQYFGPGTRLTVT.

The chain has TRBV13 and TRBJ2-1; TRBD2 agrees at 8 bases. J gave up 6 bases and V 6 bases, and 10 bases lay outside the gene matches. The germline V gene has CDR1 PRHDT and CDR2 FYEKMQ (reference sequence). The CDR3 is 15 residues long. The CDR3, as DNA: TGTGCCAGCAGGAGGGGCGGGACTAGTGCCAATGAGCAGTTCTTC. Encoded protein: CASRRGGTSANEQFF.